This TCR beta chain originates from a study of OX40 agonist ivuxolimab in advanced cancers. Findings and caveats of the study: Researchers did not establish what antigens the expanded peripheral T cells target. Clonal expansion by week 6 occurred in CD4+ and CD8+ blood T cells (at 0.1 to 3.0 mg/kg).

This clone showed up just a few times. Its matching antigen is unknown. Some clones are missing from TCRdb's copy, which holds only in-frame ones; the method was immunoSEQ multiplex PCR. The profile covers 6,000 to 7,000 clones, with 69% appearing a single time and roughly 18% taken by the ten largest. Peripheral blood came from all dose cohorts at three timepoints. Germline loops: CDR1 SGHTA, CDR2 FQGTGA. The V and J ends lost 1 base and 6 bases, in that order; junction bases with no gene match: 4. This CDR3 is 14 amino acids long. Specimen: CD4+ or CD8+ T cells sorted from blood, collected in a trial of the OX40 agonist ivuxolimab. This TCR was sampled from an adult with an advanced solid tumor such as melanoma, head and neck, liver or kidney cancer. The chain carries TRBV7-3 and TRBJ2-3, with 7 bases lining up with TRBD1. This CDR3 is CASSLSQGDDTQYF. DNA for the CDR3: TGTGCCAGCAGCTTAAGTCAGGGGGACGATACGCAGTATTTT.